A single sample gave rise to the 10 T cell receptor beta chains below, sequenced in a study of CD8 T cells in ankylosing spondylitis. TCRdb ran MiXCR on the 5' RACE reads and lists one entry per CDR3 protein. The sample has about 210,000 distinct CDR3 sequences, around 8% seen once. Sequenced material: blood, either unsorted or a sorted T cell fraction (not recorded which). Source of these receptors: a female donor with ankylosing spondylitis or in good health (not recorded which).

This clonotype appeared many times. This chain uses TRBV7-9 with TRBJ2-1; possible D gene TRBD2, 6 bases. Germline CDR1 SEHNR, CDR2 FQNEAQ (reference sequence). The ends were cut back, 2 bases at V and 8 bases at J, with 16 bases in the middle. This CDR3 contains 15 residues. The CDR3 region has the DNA TGTGCCAGCAGCTTATTAGGAGGGCGGGTACATGAGCAGTTCTTC. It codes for CASSLLGGRVHEQFF.

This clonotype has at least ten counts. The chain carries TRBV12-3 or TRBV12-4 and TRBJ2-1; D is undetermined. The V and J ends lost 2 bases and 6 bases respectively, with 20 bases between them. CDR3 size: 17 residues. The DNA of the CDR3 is TGTGCCAGCAGTTTAACGGGCAGAGGTCATTCCCTCAATGAGCAGTTCTTC. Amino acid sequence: CASSLTGRGHSLNEQFF.

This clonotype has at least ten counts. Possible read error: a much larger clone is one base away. The CDR3 DNA sequence: TGCTGTGCTAGAGATGAGCGGAAGGTGCTCCTAAATTCACCCCTCCACTTT. Encoded protein: CCARDERKVLLNSPLHF. The J gene is TRBJ1-6, the V gene TRBV20-1, with unresolved D. The CDR3 is 17 residues long. Germline lookup yields CDR1 DFQATT and CDR2 SNEGSKA (reference sequence).

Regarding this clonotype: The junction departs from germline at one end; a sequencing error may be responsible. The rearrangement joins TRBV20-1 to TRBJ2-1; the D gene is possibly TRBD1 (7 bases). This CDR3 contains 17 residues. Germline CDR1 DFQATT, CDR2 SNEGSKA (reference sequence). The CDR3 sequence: CCASFGQGGIPYNEQFF. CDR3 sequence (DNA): TGCTGTGCTAGTTTCGGGCAGGGGGGTATTCCCTACAATGAGCAGTTCTTC.

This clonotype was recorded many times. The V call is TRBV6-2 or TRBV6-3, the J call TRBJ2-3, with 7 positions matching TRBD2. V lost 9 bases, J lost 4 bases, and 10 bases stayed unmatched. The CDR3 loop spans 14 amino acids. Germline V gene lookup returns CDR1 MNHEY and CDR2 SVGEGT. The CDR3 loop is CASHLAVLPDTQYF. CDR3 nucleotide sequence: TGTGCCAGTCACCTAGCGGTCTTACCAGATACGCAGTATTTT.

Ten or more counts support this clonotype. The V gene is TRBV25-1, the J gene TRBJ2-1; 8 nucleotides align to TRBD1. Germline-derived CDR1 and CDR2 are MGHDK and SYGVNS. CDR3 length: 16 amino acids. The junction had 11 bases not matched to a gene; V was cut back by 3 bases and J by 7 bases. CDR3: CASSEVPGTGLNEQFF. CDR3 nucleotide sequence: TGTGCCAGCAGTGAGGTTCCCGGGACAGGCCTTAATGAGCAGTTCTTC.

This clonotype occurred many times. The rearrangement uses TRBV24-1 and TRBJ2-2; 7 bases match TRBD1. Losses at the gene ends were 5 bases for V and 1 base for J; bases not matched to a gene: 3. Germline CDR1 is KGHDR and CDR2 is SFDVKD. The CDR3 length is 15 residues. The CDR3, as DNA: TGTGCCACCAGTGCCTGGACAGGGAACACCGGGGAGCTGTTTTTT. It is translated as CATSAWTGNTGELFF.

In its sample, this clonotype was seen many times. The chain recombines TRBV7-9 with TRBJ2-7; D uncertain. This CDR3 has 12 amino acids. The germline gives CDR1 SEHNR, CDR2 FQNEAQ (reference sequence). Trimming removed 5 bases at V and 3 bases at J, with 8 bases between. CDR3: CASSRTDYEQYF. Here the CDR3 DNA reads TGTGCCAGCAGCCGGACGGACTACGAGCAGTACTTC.

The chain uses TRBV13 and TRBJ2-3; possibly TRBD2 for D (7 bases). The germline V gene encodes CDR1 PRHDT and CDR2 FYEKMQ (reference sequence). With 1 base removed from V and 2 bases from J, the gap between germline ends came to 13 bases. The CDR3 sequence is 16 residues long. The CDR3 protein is CASSLDGAGATDTQYF. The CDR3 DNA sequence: TGTGCCAGCAGCTTAGACGGGGCGGGGGCCACAGATACGCAGTATTTT.

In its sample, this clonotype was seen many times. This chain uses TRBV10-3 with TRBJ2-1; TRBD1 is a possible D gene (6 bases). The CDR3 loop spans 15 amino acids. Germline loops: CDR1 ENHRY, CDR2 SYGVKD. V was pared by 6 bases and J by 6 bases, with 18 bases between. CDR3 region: CAISEDRYPGNEQFF. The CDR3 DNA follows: TGTGCCATCAGCGAGGACAGATACCCGGGCAATGAGCAGTTCTTC.